Below, one TCR beta chain is given with its context. The sample originates from a study of T cell responses to AZD1222 COVID-19 vaccine. The germline V and J ends were trimmed by 6 bases and 4 bases, with 13 bases remaining between them. CDR1 is ENHRY and CDR2 is SYGVKD in the germline V gene. The CDR3 spans 14 residues. The assay was immunoSEQ multiplex PCR, and TCRdb's table has in-frame clones only and misses some. Of about 96,000 clones listed, roughly nine tenths are singletons. The source material was peripheral blood, sampled on day 0 of AZD1222 vaccination. This chain joins TRBV10-3 and TRBJ1-3, with D possibly being TRBD1 (5 bases). The receptor's source is an adult in good health. In nucleotides, the CDR3 is TGTGCCATCAGCCAACAGGAGTCCGGAAACACCATATATTTT. Its protein is CAISQQESGNTIYF.